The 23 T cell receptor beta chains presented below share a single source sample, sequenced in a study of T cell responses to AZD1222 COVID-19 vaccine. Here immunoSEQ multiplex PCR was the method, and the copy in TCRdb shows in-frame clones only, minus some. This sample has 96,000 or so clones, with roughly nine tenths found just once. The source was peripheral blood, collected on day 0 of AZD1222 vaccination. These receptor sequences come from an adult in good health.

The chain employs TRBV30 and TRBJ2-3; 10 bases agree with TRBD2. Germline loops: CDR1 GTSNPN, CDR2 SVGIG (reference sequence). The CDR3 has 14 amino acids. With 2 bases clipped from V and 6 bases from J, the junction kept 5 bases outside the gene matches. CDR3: CAWSRSGGRDTQYF. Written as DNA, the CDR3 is TGTGCCTGGAGTCGTAGCGGGGGGCGGGATACGCAGTATTTT.

The CDR3 reads CASSFGSNQPQHF. For the CDR3, the DNA is TGTGCCAGCAGCTTCGGTAGCAATCAGCCCCAGCATTTT. The chain joins TRBV7-6 to TRBJ1-5, with D unclear. The V end lost 3 bases, the J end lost 0 bases, and 3 bases lay between the germline ends. Per the germline V gene, CDR1 is SGHVS and CDR2 is FNYEAQ. The length of the CDR3 is 13 residues.

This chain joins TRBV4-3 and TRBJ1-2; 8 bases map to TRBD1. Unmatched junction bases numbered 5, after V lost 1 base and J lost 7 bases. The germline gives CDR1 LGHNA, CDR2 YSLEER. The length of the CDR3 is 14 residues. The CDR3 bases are TGCGCCAGCAGCCAAGGACCTCAGGGGGCTGGCTACACCTTC. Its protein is CASSQGPQGAGYTF.

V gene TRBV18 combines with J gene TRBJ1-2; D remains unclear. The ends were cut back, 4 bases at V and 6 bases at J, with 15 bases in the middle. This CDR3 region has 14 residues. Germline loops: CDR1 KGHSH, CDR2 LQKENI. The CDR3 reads CASSRGSAVDGYTF. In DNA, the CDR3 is TGTGCCAGCTCACGAGGGTCGGCCGTCGATGGCTACACCTTC.

CDR3 nucleotides: TGTGCCAGCAGGGGACAGATGAACACTGAAGCTTTCTTT. Translating gives CASRGQMNTEAFF. The chain links TRBV28 to TRBJ1-1, with TRBD1 matching over 7 bases. Germline values: CDR1 MDHEN, CDR2 SYDVKM. V lost 6 bases, J lost 0 bases, and 1 base stayed unmatched. CDR3 size: 13 residues.

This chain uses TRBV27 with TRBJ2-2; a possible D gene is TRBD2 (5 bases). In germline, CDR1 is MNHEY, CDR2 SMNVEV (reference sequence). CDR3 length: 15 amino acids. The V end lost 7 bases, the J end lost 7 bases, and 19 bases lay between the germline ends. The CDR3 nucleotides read TGTGCCAGCACCCGGGGTAATTCTGGCGGCGGGGAGCTGTTTTTT. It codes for CASTRGNSGGGELFF.

As DNA, the CDR3 is TGTGCCAGCAGCTCGGGACTAGCGGGGGGCCGACAGTTCTTC. This codes for CASSSGLAGGRQFF. This chain joins TRBV7-2 and TRBJ2-1; TRBD2 matches 15 bases. V lost 4 bases and J lost 13; bases outside the gene matches: 5. The length of the CDR3 is 14 residues. The germline V gene encodes CDR1 SGHTA and CDR2 FQGNSA. Using reference TRBV7-2 and TRBJ2-1 for the parts outside the CDR3, the full variable domain is GAGVSQSPSNKVTEKGKDVELRCDPISGHTALYWYRQSLGQGLEFLIYFQGNSAPDKSGLPSDRFSAERTGGSVSTLTIQRTQQEDSAVYLCASSSGLAGGRQFFGPGTRLTVL.

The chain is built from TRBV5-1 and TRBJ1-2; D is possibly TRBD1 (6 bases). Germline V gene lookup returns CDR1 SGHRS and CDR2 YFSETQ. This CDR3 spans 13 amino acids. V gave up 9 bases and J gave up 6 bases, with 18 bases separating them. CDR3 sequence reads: CATRDRWADGYTF. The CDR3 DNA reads TGCGCCACCAGAGACAGGTGGGCGGATGGCTACACCTTC.

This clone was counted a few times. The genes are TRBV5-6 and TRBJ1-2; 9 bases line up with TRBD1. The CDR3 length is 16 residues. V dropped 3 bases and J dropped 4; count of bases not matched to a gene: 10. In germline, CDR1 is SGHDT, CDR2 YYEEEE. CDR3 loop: CASSSDPGQGLYGYTF. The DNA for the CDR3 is TGTGCCAGCAGCTCCGATCCGGGACAGGGCCTCTATGGCTACACCTTC.

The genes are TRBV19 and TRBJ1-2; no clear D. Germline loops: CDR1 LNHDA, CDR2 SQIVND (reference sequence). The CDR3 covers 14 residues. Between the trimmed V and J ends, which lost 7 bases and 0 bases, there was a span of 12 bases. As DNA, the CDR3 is TGTGCCAGTATTGAATTGGGCTCTAACTATGGCTACACCTTC. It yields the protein CASIELGSNYGYTF.

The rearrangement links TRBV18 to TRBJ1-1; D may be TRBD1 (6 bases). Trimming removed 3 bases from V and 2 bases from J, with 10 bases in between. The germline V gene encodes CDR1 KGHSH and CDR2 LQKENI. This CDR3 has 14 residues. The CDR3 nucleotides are TGTGCCAGCTCACCGCAACAGGGAAACACTGAAGCTTTCTTT. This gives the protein CASSPQQGNTEAFF.

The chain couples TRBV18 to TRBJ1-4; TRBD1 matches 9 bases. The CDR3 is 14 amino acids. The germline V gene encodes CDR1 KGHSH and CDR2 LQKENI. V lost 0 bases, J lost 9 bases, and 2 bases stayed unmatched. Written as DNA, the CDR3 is TGTGCCAGCTCACCACCACAGGGGGCTAAAAAACTGTTTTTT. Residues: CASSPPQGAKKLFF.

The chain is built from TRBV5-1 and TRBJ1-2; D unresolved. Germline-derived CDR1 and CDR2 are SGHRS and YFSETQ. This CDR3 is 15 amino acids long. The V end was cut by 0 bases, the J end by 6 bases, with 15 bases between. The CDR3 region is CASSLGGNGDDGYTF. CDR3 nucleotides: TGCGCCAGCAGCTTGGGTGGTAACGGGGATGATGGCTACACCTTC.

The CDR3 sequence: CAWTGTSGGDIQYF. CDR3 coding DNA: TGTGCCTGGACCGGGACTAGCGGGGGTGACATTCAGTACTTC. This rearrangement joins TRBV30 to TRBJ2-4; 14 positions agree with TRBD2. Germline CDR1 GTSNPN, CDR2 SVGIG (reference sequence). With V trimmed by 4 bases and J by 8 bases, 4 bases remained unmatched. The CDR3 loop spans 14 amino acids. Full variable domain (missing parts from reference TRBV30 and TRBJ2-4): SQTIHQWPATLVQPVGSPLSLECTVEGTSNPNLYWYRQAAGRGLQLLFYSVGIGQISSEVPQNLSASRPQDRQFILSSKKLLLSDSGFYLCAWTGTSGGDIQYFGAGTRLSVL.

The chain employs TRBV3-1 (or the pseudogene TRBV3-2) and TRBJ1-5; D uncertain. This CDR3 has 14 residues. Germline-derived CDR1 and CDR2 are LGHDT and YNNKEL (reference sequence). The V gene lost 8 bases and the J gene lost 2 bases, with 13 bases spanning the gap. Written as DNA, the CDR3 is TGTGCCAGCGGCGATCTATGGGGCAATCAGCCCCAGCATTTT. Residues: CASGDLWGNQPQHF.

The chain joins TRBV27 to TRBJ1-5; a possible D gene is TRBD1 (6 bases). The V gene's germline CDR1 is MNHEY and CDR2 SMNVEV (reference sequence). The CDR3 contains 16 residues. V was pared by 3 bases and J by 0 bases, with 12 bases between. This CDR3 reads CASSFHGQNSNQPQHF. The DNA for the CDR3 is TGTGCCAGCAGTTTCCACGGACAGAATAGCAATCAGCCCCAGCATTTT.

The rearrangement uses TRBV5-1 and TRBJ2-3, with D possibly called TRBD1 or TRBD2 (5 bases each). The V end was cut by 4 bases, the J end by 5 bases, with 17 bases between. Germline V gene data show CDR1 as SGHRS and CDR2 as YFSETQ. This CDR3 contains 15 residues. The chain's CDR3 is CASSLGPQSVDTQYF. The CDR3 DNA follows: TGCGCCAGCAGCCTGGGACCGCAGTCAGTAGATACGCAGTATTTT.

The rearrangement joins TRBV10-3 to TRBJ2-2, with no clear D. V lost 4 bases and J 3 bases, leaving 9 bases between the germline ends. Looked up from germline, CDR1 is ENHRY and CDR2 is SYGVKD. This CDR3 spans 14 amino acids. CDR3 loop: CAISGGRDTGELFF. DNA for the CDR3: TGTGCCATCAGTGGCGGCCGCGACACCGGGGAGCTGTTTTTT.

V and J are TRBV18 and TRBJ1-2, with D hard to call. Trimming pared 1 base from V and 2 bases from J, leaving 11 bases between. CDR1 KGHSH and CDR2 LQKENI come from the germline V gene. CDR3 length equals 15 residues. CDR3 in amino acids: CASSPRGDLNYGYTF. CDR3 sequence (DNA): TGTGCCAGCTCACCACGGGGAGACTTAAACTATGGCTACACCTTC.

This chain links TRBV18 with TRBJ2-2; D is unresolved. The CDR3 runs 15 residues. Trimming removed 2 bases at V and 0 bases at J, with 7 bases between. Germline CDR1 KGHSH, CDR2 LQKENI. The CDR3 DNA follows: TGTGCCAGCTCACCAGGTCAAGCGAACACCGGGGAGCTGTTTTTT. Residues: CASSPGQANTGELFF.

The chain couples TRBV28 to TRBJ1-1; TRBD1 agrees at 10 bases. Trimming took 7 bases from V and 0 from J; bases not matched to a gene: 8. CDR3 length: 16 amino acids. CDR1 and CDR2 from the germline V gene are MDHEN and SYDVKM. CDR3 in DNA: TGTGCCAGCACCATCCGGGGACAGGGGATGAACACTGAAGCTTTCTTT. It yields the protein CASTIRGQGMNTEAFF.

The CDR3, as DNA: TGTGCCAGCAGTTACTCTGCGGTGTACGAGCAGTACTTC. Translation: CASSYSAVYEQYF. V usage is TRBV6-5 and J usage is TRBJ2-7; D unresolved. Trimming cost V 0 bases and J 4 bases, with 7 bases left between them. The length of the CDR3 is 13 residues. Germline V gene sequence: CDR1 MNHEY, CDR2 SVGAGI.

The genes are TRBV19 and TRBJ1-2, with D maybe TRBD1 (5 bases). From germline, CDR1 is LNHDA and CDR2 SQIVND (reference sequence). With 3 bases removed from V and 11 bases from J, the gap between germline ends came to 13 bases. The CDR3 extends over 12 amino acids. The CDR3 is CASSMGPRGYTF. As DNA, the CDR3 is TGTGCCAGTAGTATGGGCCCTCGGGGGTACACCTTC.